This entry features one T cell receptor (beta chain) sequence. What it recognizes is unknown. If patients had autoimmune disease history or systemic immunosuppression, they were excluded. This entry comes from a study of OX40 agonist ivuxolimab in advanced cancers. Looking at the study overall: Patients treated during dose escalation were battling hepatocellular carcinoma, melanoma, renal cell or head and neck cancer. General study findings and limits: Mean expanded clone counts were higher in CD8+ than CD4+ T cells.

The germline V and J ends were trimmed by 4 bases and 4 bases, with 14 bases remaining between them. The length of the CDR3 is 15 residues. Germline CDR1 and CDR2: SGHRS and YFSETQ. Data came from immunoSEQ multiplex PCR; TCRdb stores just in-frame clones and leaves some out. This table holds more than 30,000 clones, roughly nine tenths found once. V gene TRBV5-1 combines with J gene TRBJ2-2; a possible D gene is TRBD2 (6 bases). This receptor was taken from an adult with an advanced solid tumor such as melanoma, head and neck, liver or kidney cancer. The source was CD4+ or CD8+ T cells sorted from blood, collected in a trial of the OX40 agonist ivuxolimab. The CDR3, as DNA: TGCGCCAGCAGCGACGGTGGGGGAGGCACCGGGGAGCTGTTTTTT. Amino acid sequence: CASSDGGGGTGELFF.